This passage covers 23 T cell receptor beta chains from one sample sequenced in a study of PD-1 blockade in mismatch repair-deficient tumors. TCRdb's table, derived via immunoSEQ multiplex PCR, lists solely in-frame clones and lacks some. The data show approximately 100,000 clones, with over 65% seen just once and roughly 6.2% held by the top ten. The sample was peripheral blood, taken about 36 weeks after starting pembrolizumab. All receptors derive from an adult with mismatch repair-deficient cancer.

This clone is deemed medium-sized. V gene TRBV7-2 combines with J gene TRBJ2-1; unclear D gene. V was pared by 5 bases and J by 11 bases, with 13 bases between. Looked up from germline, CDR1 is SGHTA and CDR2 is FQGNSA. The CDR3 totals 12 residues. Here the CDR3 reads CASSEHTGQQFF. In DNA, the CDR3 is TGTGCCAGCAGCGAGCACACCGGCCAGCAGTTCTTC.

The J gene is TRBJ2-5, the V gene TRBV21-1. TRBV21-1 counts as a pseudogene. The CDR3 consists of 16 residues. CDR3 amino acids: CASSKECRVTQEIQYF. The DNA for the CDR3 is TGTGCCAGCAGCAAAGAATGTAGGGTCACTCAAGAGATCCAGTACTTC.

Only a few counts were recorded for this clone. J is TRBJ2-5 and V is TRBV30; tentatively, D is TRBD2 (6 bases). The germline gives CDR1 GTSNPN, CDR2 SVGIG (reference sequence). The V gene lost 2 bases and the J gene lost 4 bases, with 11 bases spanning the gap. The CDR3 has 13 residues. CDR3: CAWSRRGGETQYF. For the CDR3, the DNA is TGTGCCTGGAGTCGGCGGGGAGGAGAGACCCAGTACTTC.

The J gene is TRBJ2-2, the V gene TRBV9; weak D call: TRBD1 (6 bases). V shed 1 base and J shed 0 bases, with 16 bases lying between them. This CDR3 region has 18 residues. Germline CDR1 is SGDLS and CDR2 is YYNGEE. The CDR3 DNA reads TGTGCCAGCAGCGTAAACATAGAAGGACAGACGAACACCGGGGAGCTGTTTTTT. Its translation: CASSVNIEGQTNTGELFF.

V is TRBV19 and J is TRBJ2-7, with D possibly matching TRBD1 (6 bases). This CDR3 has 14 residues. V dropped 2 bases and J dropped 2 bases, with 10 bases sitting between them. Germline V gene data show CDR1 as LNHDA and CDR2 as SQIVND (reference sequence). The CDR3 sequence is CASSITDSTYEQYF. The CDR3 DNA sequence: TGTGCCAGTAGTATAACGGACAGCACCTACGAGCAGTACTTC.

The chain uses TRBV5-5 and TRBJ1-4; 7 bases are a match to TRBD1. This CDR3 spans 16 amino acids. V shed 4 bases, J shed 3 bases, and the junction held 9 bases outside the gene matches. Germline-derived CDR1 and CDR2 are SGHKS and YYEKEE (reference sequence). The CDR3, as DNA: TGTGCCAGCAGCGTACCTTACGGGACAGCTAATGAAAAACTGTTTTTT. This gives the protein CASSVPYGTANEKLFF.

V gene TRBV14 combines with J gene TRBJ2-5; D might be TRBD1 (6 bases). Germline V CDR1 and CDR2: SGHDN, FVKESK. V lost 0 bases to trimming and J lost 5 bases, with 13 bases between them. CDR3 length: 15 residues. For the CDR3, the DNA is TGTGCCAGCAGCCAAGAGGGGGCGCTGGGCGAGACCCAGTACTTC. Protein: CASSQEGALGETQYF.

This chain uses TRBV10-2 with TRBJ2-5, with TRBD2 matching over 13 bases. The CDR3 covers 17 residues. CDR1 is WSHSY and CDR2 is SAAADI in the germline V gene. With V trimmed by 6 bases and J by 4 bases, 11 bases remained unmatched. This CDR3 is CASRSGLAGFLGETQYF. CDR3 bases: TGCGCCAGCAGATCGGGACTAGCGGGATTCTTAGGAGAGACCCAGTACTTC.

The chain uses TRBV19 and TRBJ2-1; 11 positions match TRBD2. V shed 6 bases and J 7 bases; nucleotides not matched to a gene: 11. The CDR3 length is 16 residues. Per the germline V gene, CDR1 is LNHDA and CDR2 is SQIVND (reference sequence). CDR3 DNA: TGTGCCAGTAGCAGCAGACCCGGGACTAGCGGTAATGAGCAGTTCTTC. Residues: CASSSRPGTSGNEQFF.

The gene calls are TRBV5-1 and TRBJ2-5, with 7 bases that match TRBD2. Per the germline V gene, CDR1 is SGHRS and CDR2 is YFSETQ. The V and J ends lost 1 base and 7 bases, in that order; junction bases with no gene match: 10. The CDR3 extends over 15 amino acids. CDR3 residues: CASSLIAGTLGTQYF. The CDR3 DNA sequence: TGCGCCAGCAGCTTGATAGCGGGTACGCTTGGGACCCAGTACTTC.

The sample holds many counts of this clone. V and J are TRBV5-5 and TRBJ2-7; D tentatively reads TRBD1 or TRBD2 (5 bases each). Trimming removed 5 bases at V and 4 bases at J, with 10 bases between. Germline lookup yields CDR1 SGHKS and CDR2 YYEKEE (reference sequence). CDR3 length equals 12 residues. The CDR3 region has the DNA TGTGCCAGCAGTCCTGAGGGGTACGAGCAGTACTTC. Amino acid sequence: CASSPEGYEQYF.

The gene calls are TRBV2 and TRBJ1-5; 10 bases align to TRBD1. The trim removed 3 bases at V and 7 bases at J, leaving 9 bases unmatched. The CDR3 length is 16 residues. Germline V CDR1 and CDR2: SNHLY, FYNNEI. CDR3 loop: CASSESGQGRQQPQHF. The CDR3 DNA reads TGTGCCAGCAGTGAGTCGGGACAGGGGAGACAGCAGCCCCAGCATTTT.

V usage is TRBV10-3 and J usage is TRBJ2-7, with 10 bases lining up with TRBD2. J lost 5 bases, V lost 3 bases, and 4 bases had no gene match. CDR1 and CDR2 from the germline V gene are ENHRY and SYGVKD. The CDR3 length is 14 residues. CDR3 sequence reads: CAISERLAGDEQYF. The DNA of the CDR3 is TGTGCCATCAGTGAACGGCTAGCGGGAGACGAGCAGTACTTC.

The genes are TRBV7-8 and TRBJ2-7; 11 bases line up with TRBD2. The ends lost 5 bases at V and 3 bases at J; junction bases unmatched: 6. The germline V gene encodes CDR1 SGHVS and CDR2 FQNEAQ. The CDR3 runs 15 residues. CDR3 protein: CASSPPGLADYEQYF. CDR3 DNA sequence: TGTGCCAGCAGCCCGCCGGGACTAGCGGACTACGAGCAGTACTTC.

The gene calls are TRBV5-6 and TRBJ1-1, with 8 bases identical to TRBD1. Germline V gene data show CDR1 as SGHDT and CDR2 as YYEEEE. The CDR3 length is 16 residues. With 0 bases clipped from V and 0 bases from J, the junction kept 4 bases outside the gene matches. In DNA, the CDR3 is TGTGCCAGCAGCTTGGTTTGGGACAGGCTGAACACTGAAGCTTTCTTT. Translation: CASSLVWDRLNTEAFF.

The rearrangement uses TRBV15 and TRBJ2-2, with a possible D match to TRBD1 (7 bases). The CDR3 runs to 16 residues. Trimming removed 5 bases at V and 0 bases at J, with 13 bases between. Germline V lookup: CDR1 LNHNV, CDR2 YYDKDF (reference sequence). The CDR3 region is CATSGQGGSNTGELFF. The CDR3 DNA follows: TGTGCCACCAGCGGTCAGGGGGGCTCGAACACCGGGGAGCTGTTTTTT.

The chain carries TRBV5-4 and TRBJ2-2; 9 nucleotides match TRBD2. The V and J ends lost 0 bases and 2 bases, in that order; junction bases with no gene match: 2. Germline values: CDR1 SGHNT, CDR2 YYREEE (reference sequence). The CDR3 has 16 amino acids. The CDR3 sequence is CASSLGGRANTGELFF. The CDR3 DNA sequence: TGTGCCAGCAGCTTGGGCGGGAGGGCTAACACCGGGGAGCTGTTTTTT.

The chain uses TRBV6-6 and TRBJ1-4, with 9 bases that match TRBD1. V lost 6 bases to trimming and J lost 7 bases; unmatched junction nucleotides: 9. CDR1 MNHNY and CDR2 SVGAGI come from the germline V gene (reference sequence). The CDR3 is 15 residues long. The CDR3 region is CASRTTGTGIEKLFF. The CDR3 DNA sequence: TGTGCCAGCAGAACCACAGGGACAGGGATTGAAAAACTGTTTTTT.

V gene TRBV19 combines with J gene TRBJ2-1; no clear D. In germline, CDR1 is LNHDA, CDR2 SQIVND (reference sequence). The CDR3 consists of 16 residues. The V end was cut by 3 bases, the J end by 0 bases, with 12 bases between. The CDR3 region has the DNA TGTGCCAGTAGTATCCGCTCGGTCAGCTCCTACAATGAGCAGTTCTTC. It encodes CASSIRSVSSYNEQFF.

The gene calls are TRBV6-5 and TRBJ2-7; tentatively, D is TRBD1 or TRBD2 (6 bases each). Germline values: CDR1 MNHEY, CDR2 SVGAGI. V was clipped by 2 bases and J by 2 bases, with 10 bases between them. The CDR3 length is 14 residues. CDR3 loop: CASSYRGLPYEQYF. CDR3 nucleotides: TGTGCCAGCAGTTACCGGGGGCTACCCTACGAGCAGTACTTC.

J is TRBJ1-4 and V is TRBV7-9; 7 nucleotides align to TRBD1. The germline V gene has CDR1 SEHNR and CDR2 FQNEAQ (reference sequence). CDR3 length equals 15 residues. Trimming took 5 bases from V and 4 from J; bases not matched to a gene: 7. CDR3 sequence (DNA): TGTGCCAGCAGCCCCCGGGACAGCCATAATGAAAAACTGTTTTTT. It translates to CASSPRDSHNEKLFF.

V and J are TRBV30 and TRBJ2-5; 9 bases are shared with TRBD2. The CDR3 runs 17 residues. V gave up 2 bases and J gave up 4 bases; unmatched junction bases: 14. Looked up from germline, CDR1 is GTSNPN and CDR2 is SVGIG (reference sequence). CDR3 sequence reads: CAWSSGTSFSGLETQYF. The CDR3 bases are TGTGCCTGGAGTTCCGGGACTAGCTTTTCAGGATTAGAGACCCAGTACTTC.

J is TRBJ2-5 and V is TRBV28; 8 bases align to TRBD1. J lost 2 bases, V lost 5 bases, and 10 bases had no gene match. Germline CDR1 MDHEN, CDR2 SYDVKM. The length of the CDR3 is 16 residues. This CDR3 reads CASSETGVGGQETQYF. As DNA, the CDR3 is TGTGCCAGCAGTGAGACAGGGGTGGGGGGACAAGAGACCCAGTACTTC. The full variable domain, with the rest looked up from reference TRBV28 and TRBJ2-5, is DVKVTQSSRYLVKRTGEKVFLECVQDMDHENMFWYRQDPGLGLRLIYFSYDVKMKEKGDIPEGYSVSREKKERFSLILESASTNQTSMYLCASSETGVGGQETQYFGPGTRLLVL.